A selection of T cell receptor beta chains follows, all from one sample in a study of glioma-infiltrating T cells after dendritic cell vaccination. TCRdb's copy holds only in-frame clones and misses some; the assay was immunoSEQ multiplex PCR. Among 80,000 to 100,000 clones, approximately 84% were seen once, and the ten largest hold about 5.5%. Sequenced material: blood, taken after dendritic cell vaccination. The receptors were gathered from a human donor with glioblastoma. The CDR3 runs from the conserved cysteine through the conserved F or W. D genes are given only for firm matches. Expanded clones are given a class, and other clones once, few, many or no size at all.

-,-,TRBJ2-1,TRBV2,CASSAGTSPNEQFF,TGTGCCAGCAGTGCCGGGACTTCGCCTAATGAGCAGTTCTTC
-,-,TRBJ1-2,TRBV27,CASSRQENYGYTF,TGTGCCAGCAGTAGACAGGAGAACTATGGCTACACCTTC
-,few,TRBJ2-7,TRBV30,CAWSENPSEQYF,TGTGCCTGGAGTGAAAATCCGAGCGAGCAGTACTTC
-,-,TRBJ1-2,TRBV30,CAWSVGVYGYTF,TGTGCCTGGAGTGTAGGGGTCTATGGCTACACCTTC
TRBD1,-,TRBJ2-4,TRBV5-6,CASSSGWTGLNIQYF,TGTGCCAGCAGCAGTGGGTGGACAGGGCTCAACATTCAGTACTTC
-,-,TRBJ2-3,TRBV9,CASSSRGSSYTDTQYF,TGTGCCAGCAGCTCCCGGGGTAGCAGTTACACAGATACGCAGTATTTT
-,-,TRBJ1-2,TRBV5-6,CASSLAPQGANYGYTF,TGTGCCAGCAGCTTGGCCCCACAGGGCGCTAACTATGGCTACACCTTC
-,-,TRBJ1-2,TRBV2,CASSRPGSNGYTF,TGTGCCAGCAGTCGGCCAGGGTCTAATGGCTACACCTTC
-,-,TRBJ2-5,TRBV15,CATSRDPQGKGKTQYF,TGTGCCACCAGCAGAGATCCCCAGGGGAAAGGGAAGACCCAGTACTTC
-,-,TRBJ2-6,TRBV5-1,CASSLTASGANVLTF,TGCGCCAGCAGCTTAACAGCCTCTGGGGCCAACGTCCTGACTTTC
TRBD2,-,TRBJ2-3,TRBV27,CASSLGGGLAETSTDTQYF,TGTGCCAGCAGTTTAGGCGGTGGACTAGCGGAGACTAGCACAGATACGCAGTATTTT
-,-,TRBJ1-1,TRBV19,CASSIGMTVEAFF,TGTGCCAGTAGTATAGGGATGACAGTTGAAGCTTTCTTT
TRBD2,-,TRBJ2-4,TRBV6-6,CASSAGGGRAEYIQYF,TGTGCCAGCAGTGCCGGGGGAGGGAGGGCCGAGTACATTCAGTACTTC
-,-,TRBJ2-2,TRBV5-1,CASSLAPGSTGELFF,TGCGCCAGCAGCTTGGCCCCGGGTAGCACCGGGGAGCTGTTTTTT
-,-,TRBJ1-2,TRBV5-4,CASSPGQNYGYTF,TGTGCCAGCAGCCCTGGACAGAACTATGGCTACACCTTC
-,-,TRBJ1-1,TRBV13,CASSLQGFSMNTEAFF,TGTGCCAGCAGCTTACAGGGGTTTTCCATGAACACTGAAGCTTTCTTT
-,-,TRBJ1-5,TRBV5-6,CASSHQGNQPQHF,TGTGCCAGCAGCCATCAGGGCAATCAGCCCCAGCATTTT
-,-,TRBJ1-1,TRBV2,CASSEGRGVTEAFF,TGTGCCAGCAGTGAAGGACGGGGGGTCACTGAAGCTTTCTTT
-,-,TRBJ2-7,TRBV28,CASSPQRRVEQYF,TGTGCCAGCAGTCCCCAACGCAGGGTCGAGCAGTACTTC
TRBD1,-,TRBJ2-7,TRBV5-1,CASSLLPGQTSAQYF,TGCGCCAGCAGCTTACTACCGGGACAGACCTCAGCGCAGTACTTC
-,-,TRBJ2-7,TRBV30,CAWSGAGGPPQYF,TGTGCCTGGAGTGGTGCGGGTGGCCCTCCGCAGTACTTC
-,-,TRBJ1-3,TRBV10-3,CAISELGRAGNTIYF,TGTGCCATCAGTGAGCTGGGCAGGGCGGGGAACACCATATATTTT
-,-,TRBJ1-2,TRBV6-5,CASSYSQGGNYGYTF,TGTGCCAGCAGTTACTCCCAGGGAGGAAACTATGGCTACACCTTC
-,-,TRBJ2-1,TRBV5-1,CASSEGHPNNEQFF,TGCGCCAGCAGCGAGGGACACCCTAACAATGAGCAGTTCTTC
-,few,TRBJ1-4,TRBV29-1,CSARGGADEKLFF,TGCAGCGCTAGGGGGGGAGCGGATGAAAAACTGTTTTTT
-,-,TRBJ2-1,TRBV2,CASTPGILNEQFF,TGTGCCAGCACTCCGGGGATTTTGAATGAGCAGTTCTTC
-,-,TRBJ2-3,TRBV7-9,CASSLVTALDTQYF,TGTGCCAGCAGCTTAGTGACAGCTCTAGATACGCAGTATTTT
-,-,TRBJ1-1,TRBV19,CASSIQGNTEAFF,TGTGCCAGTAGTATTCAGGGGAACACTGAAGCTTTCTTT
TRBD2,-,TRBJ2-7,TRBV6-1,CASSDLPGTRDSYEQYF,TGTGCCAGCAGTGATCTACCCGGGACTAGAGATTCCTACGAGCAGTACTTC
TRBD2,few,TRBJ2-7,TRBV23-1,CASSQDLTSGSYEQYF,TGCGCCAGCAGCCAGGACTTGACTAGCGGGAGCTACGAGCAGTACTTC
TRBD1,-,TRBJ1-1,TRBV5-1,CASRKTGGVGGNTEAFF,TGCGCCAGCAGGAAGACAGGGGGCGTAGGGGGAAACACTGAAGCTTTCTTT
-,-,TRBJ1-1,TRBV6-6,CASSSGGTEAFF,TGTGCCAGCAGTTCCGGGGGCACTGAAGCTTTCTTT
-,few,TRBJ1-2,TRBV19,CASRPTQGHYGYTF,TGTGCCAGTAGGCCGACTCAGGGCCACTATGGCTACACCTTC